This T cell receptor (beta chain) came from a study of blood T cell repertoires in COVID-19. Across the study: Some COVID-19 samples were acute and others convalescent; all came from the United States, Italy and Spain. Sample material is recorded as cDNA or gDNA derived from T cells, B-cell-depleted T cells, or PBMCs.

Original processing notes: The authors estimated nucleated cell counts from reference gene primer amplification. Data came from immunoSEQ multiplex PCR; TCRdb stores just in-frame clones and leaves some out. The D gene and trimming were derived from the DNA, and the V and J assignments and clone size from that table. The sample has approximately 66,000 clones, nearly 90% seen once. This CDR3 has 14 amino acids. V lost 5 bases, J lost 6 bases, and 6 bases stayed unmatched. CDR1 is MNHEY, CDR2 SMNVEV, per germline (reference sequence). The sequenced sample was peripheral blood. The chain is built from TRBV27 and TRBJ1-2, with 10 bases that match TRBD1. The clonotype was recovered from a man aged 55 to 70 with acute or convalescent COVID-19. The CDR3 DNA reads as TGTGCCAGCAGTAAGACAGGGGGCCCGAATGGCTACACCTTC. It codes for CASSKTGGPNGYTF.